Following are 3 T cell receptor beta chains from one sample sequenced in a study of T cell changes during pregnancy in multiple sclerosis. Profiled with immunoSEQ multiplex PCR; TCRdb holds only in-frame clones, not every one. The table includes some 30,000 clones, roughly nine tenths detected once. This specimen consisted of CD8+ T cells from peripheral blood mononuclear cells, obtained in the third trimester of pregnancy. The origin of the receptors is a female donor with multiple sclerosis, enrolled in a pregnancy study.

CDR3: CASSPDRTGLMNTEAFF. In DNA, the CDR3 is TGTGCCAGCTCACCCGACCGGACAGGCCTAATGAACACTGAAGCTTTCTTT. The chain carries TRBV18 and TRBJ1-1; 7 bases line up with TRBD1. This CDR3 is built from 17 residues. Germline CDR1 and CDR2: KGHSH and LQKENI. V was pared by 3 bases and J by 0 bases, with 10 bases of the junction left unmatched.

The chain is built from TRBV2 and TRBJ2-7; 7 bases map to TRBD1. This CDR3 region has 14 residues. V lost 3 bases and J lost 4; bases outside the gene matches: 6. Germline CDR1 and CDR2: SNHLY and FYNNEI. CDR3 loop: CASSETGFGYEQYF. CDR3 coding DNA: TGTGCCAGCAGTGAGACAGGGTTCGGGTACGAGCAGTACTTC.

The chain is built from TRBV7-6 and TRBJ2-7, with a possible D match to TRBD2 (5 bases). Per the germline V gene, CDR1 is SGHVS and CDR2 is FNYEAQ. V lost 1 base to trimming and J lost 6 bases, with 13 bases between them. This CDR3 has 14 residues. CDR3 bases: TGTGCCAGCAGCTTAGTGGGCGCAGGAGGCGAGCAGTACTTC. Encoded protein: CASSLVGAGGEQYF.